Shown below are 4 T cell receptor beta chains from a single sample sequenced in a study of T cell repertoires in cytomegalovirus infection (dated by TCRdb to the late 2010s). Sequencer: Illumina HiSeq 1500. The public reads were reprocessed in TCRdb via fastp at Q25 and MiXCR, keeping in-frame beta chains. Each entry is one CDR3 protein sequence, shown with its most common DNA and genes. Here the sample has fewer than 200,000 distinct CDR3 sequences; roughly 19% occur a single time. The ten largest clonotypes hold less than 3.5% of the sample. The source material was PBMCs. These receptors all stem from a human donor in good health (CMV status not recorded). Some clones in this sample may be carry-over from other donors' samples.

This clonotype came up a few times. The J gene is TRBJ2-3, the V gene TRBV5-1; possibly TRBD1 or TRBD2 for D (5 bases each). V lost 4 bases and J 0 bases, leaving 12 bases between the germline ends. This CDR3 region has 15 residues. Germline values: CDR1 SGHRS, CDR2 YFSETQ. CDR3 sequence reads: CASSGGPSSTDTQYF. The CDR3 region has the DNA TGCGCCAGCAGCGGGGGACCGAGTAGCACAGATACGCAGTATTTT.

This clonotype was picked up many times. The chain combines TRBV12-3 or TRBV12-4 with TRBJ1-2; 9 nucleotides align to TRBD1. This CDR3 contains 16 residues. After removal of 6 bases from V and 4 bases from J, the junction contained 12 bases not matched to a gene. The CDR3 nucleotides read TGTGCCAGCAGACATTCCGGGACAGGGACTGGCTATGGCTACACCTTC. This codes for CASRHSGTGTGYGYTF.

The rearrangement joins TRBV7-6 to TRBJ1-2; D unresolved. This CDR3 is built from 15 residues. The germline V and J ends were trimmed by 5 bases and 8 bases, with 21 bases remaining between them. Germline assignment: CDR1 SGHVS and CDR2 FNYEAQ. This CDR3 is CASSAFGERIGGYTF. The DNA of the CDR3 is TGTGCCAGCAGCGCCTTCGGGGAGCGAATCGGAGGCTACACCTTC.

In its sample, this clonotype was seen a few times. V and J are TRBV10-2 and TRBJ2-7; TRBD2 agrees at 10 bases. J was trimmed by 3 bases and V by 6 bases; bases with no gene match: 11. The CDR3 spans 16 residues. CDR1 and CDR2 (germline): WSHSY, SAAADI. The CDR3 reads CASSDEALAGVYEQYF. CDR3 nucleotide sequence: TGCGCCAGCAGCGACGAGGCTCTAGCGGGGGTCTACGAGCAGTACTTC.